This entry describes one T cell receptor (beta chain). Other DNA sequences in this sample translate to the same CDR3. This sample was taken from a study of Ad26.COV2.S vaccination and SARS-CoV-2 variants. Study context: Donor got 5x10^10 or 1x10^11 viral particles of Ad26.COV2.S.

CDR3 size: 12 residues. Germline trimming cut 6 bases from V and 3 bases from J; bases unmatched to any gene: 2. The germline V gene has CDR1 SNHLY and CDR2 FYNNEI. Data came from immunoSEQ multiplex PCR; TCRdb stores just in-frame clones and leaves some out. Of 300,000 to 400,000 clones in the sample, approximately 84% were seen once. The sample's treatment: 15 to 20 received Ad26.COV2.S at low or high dose, single or two shots; several received placebo; per-sample allocation not given. Collection of the samples took place on day 63 after the first injection of vaccine or placebo. Wuhan-strain spike was delivered by a replication-incompetent Ad26 vector.

The clonotype was recovered from a person aged 18-65 years who received the Ad26.COV2.S COVID-19 vaccine or a placebo. The source was peripheral blood, collected in a trial of Ad26.COV2.S vaccine versus placebo. This chain uses TRBV2 with TRBJ2-7; 7 bases are shared with TRBD2. For the CDR3, the DNA is TGTGCCAGCAGGGGCGGGAGCTACGAGCAGTACTTC. Its protein is CASRGGSYEQYF. Using reference TRBV2 and TRBJ2-7 for the parts outside the CDR3, the full variable domain is EPEVTQTPSHQVTQMGQEVILRCVPISNHLYFYWYRQILGQKVEFLVSFYNNEISEKSEIFDDQFSVERPDGSNFTLKIRSTKLEDSAMYFCASRGGSYEQYFGPGTRLTVT.